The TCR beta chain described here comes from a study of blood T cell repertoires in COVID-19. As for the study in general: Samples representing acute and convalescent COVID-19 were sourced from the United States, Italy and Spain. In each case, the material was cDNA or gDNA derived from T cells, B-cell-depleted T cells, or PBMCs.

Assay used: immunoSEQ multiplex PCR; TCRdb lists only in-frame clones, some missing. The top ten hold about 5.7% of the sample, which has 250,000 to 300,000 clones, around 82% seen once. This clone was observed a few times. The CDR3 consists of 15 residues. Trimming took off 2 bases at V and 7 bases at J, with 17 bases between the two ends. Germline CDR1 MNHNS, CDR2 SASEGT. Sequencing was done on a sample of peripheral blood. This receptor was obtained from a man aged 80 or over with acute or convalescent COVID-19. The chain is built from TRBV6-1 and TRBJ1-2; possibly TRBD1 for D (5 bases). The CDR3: CASSEYKGAHLGYTF. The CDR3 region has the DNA TGTGCCAGCAGTGAATATAAAGGGGCCCACCTTGGCTACACCTTC.